A selection of T cell receptor beta chains follows, all from one sample in a study of T and B cells in COVID-19 patients. TCRdb re-derived calls from the multiplex PCR reads in MiXCR, one entry per CDR3 protein. The sample gives around 20,000 distinct CDR3 sequences, over 25% of which show up once; approximately 2.2% is in the top ten. Sequencing used blood. The receptor source for this set is a human donor who had recovered from COVID-19. The CDR3 runs from the conserved cysteine through the conserved F or W. Fields, in order: D gene, J gene, CDR3 length, V gene, clone size, CDR3 DNA, CDR3 protein. A D gene is named only where the DNA matches it firmly. Clone size, where shown, is once, few, many, or a class for clones that have expanded.

>NA|TRBJ2-1|16|TRBV5-1|few
TGCGCCAGCAGCGATGGGGGGGCTGCTTCCTACAATGAGCAGTTCTTC
CASSDGGAASYNEQFF
>TRBD1|TRBJ1-5|16|TRBV20-1|NA
TGCAGTGCTAGAGATCCCAGGACAGGAATGGGTCAGCCCCAGCATTTT
CSARDPRTGMGQPQHF
>NA|TRBJ2-7|18|TRBV19|medium-sized
TGTGCCAGTAGTATAGCCCCGGGTGCTAGGGTCTGGTACGACGAGCAGTACTTC
CASSIAPGARVWYDEQYF
>NA|TRBJ1-1|12|TRBV6-1|few
TGTGCCAGCAGTGAATTTACGAGAGAAGCTTTCTTT
CASSEFTREAFF
>NA|TRBJ2-7|15|TRBV10-3|NA
TGTGCCATCAGGCCAGGGGGGGGCGGAATCGGCGAGCAGTACTTC
CAIRPGGGGIGEQYF
>TRBD1|TRBJ1-4|15|TRBV6-5|few
TGTGCCAGCAGTTCGAGGACAGGGGGGAAGGAAAAACTGTTTTTT
CASSSRTGGKEKLFF
>NA|TRBJ1-2|16|TRBV6-5|NA
TGTGCCAGCACCAGACTAGCAGGACTATCTAACTATGGCTACACCTTC
CASTRLAGLSNYGYTF
>TRBD1|TRBJ1-4|13|TRBV7-6|NA
TGTGCCAGCAGCTTAGGGACAGGGGGGAAACTGTTTTTT
CASSLGTGGKLFF
>NA|TRBJ2-5|13|TRBV7-6|NA
TGTGCCAGCAGCCTAAGGGTTCGGGAGACCCAGTACTTC
CASSLRVRETQYF
>TRBD2|TRBJ2-5|17|TRBV11-3|medium-sized
TGTGCCAGCAGCAAAGGACTAGCGGGGGCGAACCAAGAGACCCAGTACTTC
CASSKGLAGANQETQYF
>NA|TRBJ2-7|14|TRBV5-6|NA
TGTGCCAGCAGCTTGGCGGAACATCTCTACGAGCAGTACTTC
CASSLAEHLYEQYF
>NA|TRBJ1-5|14|TRBV6-1|NA
TGTGCCAGCCAGACAGGCGGAAACCGCCAGCCCCAGCATTTT
CASQTGGNRQPQHF
>NA|TRBJ2-2|16|TRBV5-5|medium-sized
TGTGCCAGCAGCTTGGTTTGGGGGTACGGATCCGGGGAGCTGTTTTTT
CASSLVWGYGSGELFF
>TRBD2|TRBJ2-5|15|TRBV12-3/TRBV12-4|NA
TGTGCCAGCAGCTCATTAGCGGGGGGGCGGGAGACCCAGTACTTC
CASSSLAGGRETQYF
>NA|TRBJ1-3|14|TRBV27|few
TGTGCCAGCAGTTACGGGGGCTCTGGAAACACCATATATTTT
CASSYGGSGNTIYF
>NA|TRBJ2-2|14|TRBV13|NA
TGTGCCAGCAGCCAGGGACATCCCACCGGGGAGCTGTTTTTT
CASSQGHPTGELFF
>TRBD1|TRBJ2-5|14|TRBV7-2|few
TGTGCCAGCAGCCCAACAGGGGGCTGGGAGACCCAGTACTTC
CASSPTGGWETQYF
>TRBD2|TRBJ2-7|16|TRBV19|NA
TGTGCCAGTAGTACGAACGGGGGGGCCGGGGGGGGCGAGCAGTACTTC
CASSTNGGAGGGEQYF
>NA|TRBJ1-6|14|TRBV12-3/TRBV12-4|many
TGTGCCAGCAGCCCTTCGGGTAGGGTTTCACCCCTCCACTTT
CASSPSGRVSPLHF
>NA|TRBJ2-5|15|TRBV11-3|NA
TGTGCCAGCAGCTGGCCCGGGGATCACCAAGAGACCCGGTACTTC
CASSWPGDHQETRYF
>NA|TRBJ1-5|15|TRBV19|many
TGTGCCAGTAGTACGATGGGCCTCAAGGGACAGCCCCAGCATTTT
CASSTMGLKGQPQHF
>TRBD1|TRBJ1-1|15|TRBV29-1|medium-sized
TGCAGCGTAACGCGGACAGGGGACCATAAAGGGGGAGCTTTCTTT
CSVTRTGDHKGGAFF
>NA|TRBJ2-5|11|TRBV11-3|medium-sized
TGTGCCAGCAGCTCTCAAGAGACCCAGTACTTC
CASSSQETQYF
>NA|TRBJ2-5|15|TRBV7-9|NA
TGTGCCAGCAGCTCACCCGGCGGGGTTTCAGAGACCCAGTACTTC
CASSSPGGVSETQYF
>TRBD1|TRBJ1-5|15|TRBV19|NA
TGTGCCAGTAGCAGCGGGACAGGGGGAAATCGGCCCCAGCATTTT
CASSSGTGGNRPQHF
>NA|TRBJ1-6|15|TRBV12-3/TRBV12-4|NA
TGTGCCAGCAGTTCCTACAGCCAGGTTAATTCACCCCTCCACTTT
CASSSYSQVNSPLHF
>TRBD2|TRBJ2-7|14|TRBV11-3|few
TGTGCCAGCAGCTTAGGGACTAGTCCCCACGAGCAGTACTTC
CASSLGTSPHEQYF
>TRBD2|TRBJ2-1|14|TRBV18|medium-sized
TGTGCCACCGTGCTAGCGGGGGGATCTGATGAGCAGTTCTTC
CATVLAGGSDEQFF
>TRBD1|TRBJ1-5|19|TRBV6-2/TRBV6-3|NA
TGTGCCAGCAGTTACCAGAGGACAGGGGGAGGTTTAAGCAATCAGCCCCAGCATTTT
CASSYQRTGGGLSNQPQHF
>TRBD1|TRBJ2-7|15|TRBV18|NA
TGTGCCAGCTCACCAGGGACAGGGCCCTCCTACGAGCAGTACTTC
CASSPGTGPSYEQYF
>TRBD2|TRBJ2-5|15|TRBV12-3/TRBV12-4|NA
TGTGCCAGCATGGCGGGACTAGCGGGGATTGAGACCCAGTACTTC
CASMAGLAGIETQYF
>TRBD1|TRBJ2-7|14|TRBV28|NA
TGTGCCAGCAGGGACAGGGGAACAAACTACGAGCAGTACTTC
CASRDRGTNYEQYF
>TRBD1|TRBJ1-3|16|TRBV6-5|few
TGTGCCAGCAGTCGACAGGGAGGCTTAGGTGGAAACACCATATATTTT
CASSRQGGLGGNTIYF
>TRBD2|TRBJ2-7|12|TRBV19|NA
TGTGCCATTGGGGGGGGGGGCTACGAGCAGTACTTC
CAIGGGGYEQYF
>NA|TRBJ1-1|15|TRBV10-3|NA
TGTGCCATCAGTGAGTCGTTGGATACGGCGGCTGAAGCTTTCTTT
CAISESLDTAAEAFF
>NA|TRBJ2-7|12|TRBV10-3|many
TGTGCCATCAGTGAAATCAACAGGGAGCAGTACTTC
CAISEINREQYF
>NA|TRBJ2-2|15|TRBV6-1|few
TGTGCCAGCAGTCCCCCGAAAACCGGGGGCGGGGAGCTGTTTTTT
CASSPPKTGGGELFF